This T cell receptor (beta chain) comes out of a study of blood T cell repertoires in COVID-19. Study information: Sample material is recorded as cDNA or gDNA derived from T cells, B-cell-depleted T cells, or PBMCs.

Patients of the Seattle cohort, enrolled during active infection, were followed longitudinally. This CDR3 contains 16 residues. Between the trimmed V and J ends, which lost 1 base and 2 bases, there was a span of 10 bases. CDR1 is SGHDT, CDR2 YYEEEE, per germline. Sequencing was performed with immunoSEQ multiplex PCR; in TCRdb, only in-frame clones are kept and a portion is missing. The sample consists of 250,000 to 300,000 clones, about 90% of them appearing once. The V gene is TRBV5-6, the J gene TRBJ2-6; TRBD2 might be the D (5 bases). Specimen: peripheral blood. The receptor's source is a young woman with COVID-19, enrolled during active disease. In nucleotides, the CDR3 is TGTGCCAGCAGCTTGACAATCGGGGCTGGGGCCAACGTCCTGACTTTC. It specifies CASSLTIGAGANVLTF.